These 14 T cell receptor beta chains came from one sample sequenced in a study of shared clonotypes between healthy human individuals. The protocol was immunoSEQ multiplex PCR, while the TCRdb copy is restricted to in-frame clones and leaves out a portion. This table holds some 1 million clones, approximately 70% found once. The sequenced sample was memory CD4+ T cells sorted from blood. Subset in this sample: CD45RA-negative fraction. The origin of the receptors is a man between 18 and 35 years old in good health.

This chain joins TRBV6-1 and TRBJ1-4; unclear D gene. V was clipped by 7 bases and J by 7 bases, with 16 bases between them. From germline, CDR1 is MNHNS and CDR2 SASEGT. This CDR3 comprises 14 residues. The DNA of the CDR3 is TGTGCCAGCACCCGAGAAGGGATTCGTGAAAAACTGTTTTTT. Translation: CASTREGIREKLFF.

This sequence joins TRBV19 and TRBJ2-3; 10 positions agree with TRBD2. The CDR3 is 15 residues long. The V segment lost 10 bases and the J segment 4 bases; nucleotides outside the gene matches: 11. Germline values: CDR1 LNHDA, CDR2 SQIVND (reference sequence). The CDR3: CATMLSGGAPDTQYF. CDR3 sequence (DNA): TGTGCCACAATGCTAAGCGGGGGGGCGCCAGATACGCAGTATTTT. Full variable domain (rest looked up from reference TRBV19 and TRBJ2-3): DGGITQSPKYLFRKEGQNVTLSCEQNLNHDAMYWYRQDPGQGLRLIYYSQIVNDFQKGDIAEGYSVSREKKESFPLTVTSAQKNPTAFYLCATMLSGGAPDTQYFGPGTRLTVL.

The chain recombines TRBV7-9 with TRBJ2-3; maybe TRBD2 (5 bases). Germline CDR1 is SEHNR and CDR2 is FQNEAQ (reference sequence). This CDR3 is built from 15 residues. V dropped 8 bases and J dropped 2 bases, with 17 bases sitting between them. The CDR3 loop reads CASSAGVGNTDTQYF. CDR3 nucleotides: TGTGCCAGCTCCGCCGGGGTGGGGAACACAGATACGCAGTATTTT.

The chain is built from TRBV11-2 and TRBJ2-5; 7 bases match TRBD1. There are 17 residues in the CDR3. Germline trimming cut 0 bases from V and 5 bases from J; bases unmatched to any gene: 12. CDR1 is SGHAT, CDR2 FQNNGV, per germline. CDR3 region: CASSLDFGQAGRETQYF. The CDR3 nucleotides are TGTGCCAGCAGCTTAGATTTTGGACAGGCAGGCCGTGAGACCCAGTACTTC.

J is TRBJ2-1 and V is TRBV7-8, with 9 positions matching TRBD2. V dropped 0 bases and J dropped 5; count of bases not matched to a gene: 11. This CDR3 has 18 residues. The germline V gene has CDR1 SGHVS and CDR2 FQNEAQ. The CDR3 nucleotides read TGTGCCAGCAGCTTAGCTCTGGTAGCGGGAGATCGGAACAATGAGCAGTTCTTC. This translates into CASSLALVAGDRNNEQFF. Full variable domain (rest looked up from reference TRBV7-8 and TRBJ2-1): GAGVSQSPRYKVAKRGQDVALRCDPISGHVSLFWYQQALGQGPEFLTYFQNEAQLDKSGLPSDRFFAERPEGSVSTLKIQRTQQEDSAVYLCASSLALVAGDRNNEQFFGPGTRLTVL.

CDR3 loop: CASSQDLGTEAFF. Written as DNA, the CDR3 is TGCGCCAGCAGCCAAGATTTGGGTACAGAAGCTTTCTTT. The chain has TRBV4-1 and TRBJ1-1; D gene unclear. The germline gives CDR1 MGHRA, CDR2 YSYEKL. This CDR3 is built from 13 residues. V was clipped by 0 bases and J by 8 bases, with 10 bases between them.

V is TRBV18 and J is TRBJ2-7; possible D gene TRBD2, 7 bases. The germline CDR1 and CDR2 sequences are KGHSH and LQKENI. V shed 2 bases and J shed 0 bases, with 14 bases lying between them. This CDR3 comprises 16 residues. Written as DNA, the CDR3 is TGTGCCAGCTCACCATTGGCGGGGGCGAGCTCCTACGAGCAGTACTTC. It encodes CASSPLAGASSYEQYF.

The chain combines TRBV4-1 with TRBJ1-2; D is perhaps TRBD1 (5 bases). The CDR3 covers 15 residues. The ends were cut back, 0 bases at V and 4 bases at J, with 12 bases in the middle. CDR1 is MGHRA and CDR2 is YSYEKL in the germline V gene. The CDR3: CASSQERPGIYGYTF. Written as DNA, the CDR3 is TGCGCCAGCAGCCAAGAACGCCCAGGGATCTATGGCTACACCTTC.

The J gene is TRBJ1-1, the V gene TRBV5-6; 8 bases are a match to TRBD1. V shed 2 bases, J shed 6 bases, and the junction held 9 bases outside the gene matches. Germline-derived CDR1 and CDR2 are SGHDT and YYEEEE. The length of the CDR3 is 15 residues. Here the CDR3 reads CASSFRDRFYPEAFF. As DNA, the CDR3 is TGTGCCAGCAGCTTTCGGGACAGGTTCTACCCTGAAGCTTTCTTT. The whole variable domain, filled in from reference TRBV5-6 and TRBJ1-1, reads DAGVTQSPTHLIKTRGQQVTLRCSPKSGHDTVSWYQQALGQGPQFIFQYYEEEERQRGNFPDRFSGHQFPNYSSELNVNALLLGDSALYLCASSFRDRFYPEAFFGQGTRLTVV.

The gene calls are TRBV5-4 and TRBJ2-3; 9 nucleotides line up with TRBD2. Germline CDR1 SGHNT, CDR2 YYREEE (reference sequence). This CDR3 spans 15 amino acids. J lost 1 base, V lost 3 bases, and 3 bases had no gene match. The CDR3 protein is CASSSRTSGTDTQYF. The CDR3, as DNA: TGTGCCAGCAGCTCTCGGACTAGCGGCACAGATACGCAGTATTTT.

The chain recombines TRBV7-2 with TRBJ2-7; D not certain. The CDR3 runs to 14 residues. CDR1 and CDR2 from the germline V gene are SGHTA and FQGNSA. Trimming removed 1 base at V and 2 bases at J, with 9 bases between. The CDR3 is CASSLDTATYEQYF. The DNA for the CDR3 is TGTGCCAGCAGCTTAGATACAGCGACCTACGAGCAGTACTTC.

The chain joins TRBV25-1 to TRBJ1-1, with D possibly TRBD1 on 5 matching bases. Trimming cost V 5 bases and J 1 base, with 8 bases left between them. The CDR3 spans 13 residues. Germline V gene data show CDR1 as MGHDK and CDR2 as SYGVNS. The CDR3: CASSPTGNTEAFF. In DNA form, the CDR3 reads TGTGCCAGCAGTCCCACAGGGAACACTGAAGCTTTCTTT. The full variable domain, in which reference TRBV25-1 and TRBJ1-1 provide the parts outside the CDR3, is EADIYQTPRYLVIGTGKKITLECSQTMGHDKMYWYQQDPGMELHLIHYSYGVNSTEKGDLSSESTVSRIRTEHFPLTLESARPSHTSQYLCASSPTGNTEAFFGQGTRLTVV.

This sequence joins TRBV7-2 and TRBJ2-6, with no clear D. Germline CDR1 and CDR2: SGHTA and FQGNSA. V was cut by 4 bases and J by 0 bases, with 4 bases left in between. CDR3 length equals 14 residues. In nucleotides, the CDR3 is TGTGCCAGCAGCTCCAGCTCTGGGGCCAACGTCCTGACTTTC. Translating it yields CASSSSSGANVLTF. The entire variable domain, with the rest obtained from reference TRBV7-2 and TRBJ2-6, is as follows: GAGVSQSPSNKVTEKGKDVELRCDPISGHTALYWYRQSLGQGLEFLIYFQGNSAPDKSGLPSDRFSAERTGGSVSTLTIQRTQQEDSAVYLCASSSSSGANVLTFGAGSRLTVL.

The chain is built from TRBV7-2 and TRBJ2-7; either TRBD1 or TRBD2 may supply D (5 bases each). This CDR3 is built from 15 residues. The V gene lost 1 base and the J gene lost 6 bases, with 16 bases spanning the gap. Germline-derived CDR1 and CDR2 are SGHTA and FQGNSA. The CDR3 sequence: CASSLGGTGNSEQYF. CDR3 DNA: TGTGCCAGCAGCTTAGGGGGCACCGGGAACTCCGAGCAGTACTTC.